These 26 T cell receptor beta chains originate from one sample sequenced in a study of T cells in localized non-small cell lung cancer. Assay used: immunoSEQ multiplex PCR; TCRdb lists only in-frame clones, some missing. The data hold tens of thousands of clones, with about three quarters observed a single time. The input for sequencing was PBMCs, taken before any cancer treatment. The receptors shown here come from a man aged 35 to 70 with stage II squamous cell lung carcinoma.

The V gene is TRBV7-8, the J gene TRBJ2-1; D is possibly TRBD1 (8 bases). The CDR3 consists of 19 residues. Germline V lookup: CDR1 SGHVS, CDR2 FQNEAQ. Trimming took off 5 bases at V and 1 base at J, with 24 bases between the two ends. DNA of the CDR3: TGTGCCAGCAGCCCAGGGGGGGCCAGGGGGCGTAGTTCCTACAATGAGCAGTTCTTC. This sequence encodes CASSPGGARGRSSYNEQFF.

CDR3 coding DNA: TGTGCCAGCAGTTACTCATCGGGGCATCAGCCCCAGCATTTT. Its protein product is CASSYSSGHQPQHF. V usage is TRBV6-6 and J usage is TRBJ1-5; possible D gene TRBD1, 5 bases. V lost 0 bases to trimming and J lost 5 bases, with 8 bases between them. The CDR3 sequence is 14 residues long. Germline V gene lookup returns CDR1 MNHNY and CDR2 SVGAGI (reference sequence).

The V gene is TRBV18, the J gene TRBJ1-1; the match to TRBD1 covers 8 bases. Trimming removed 6 bases from V and 3 bases from J; junction bases left unmatched: 6. Germline V CDR1 and CDR2: KGHSH, LQKENI. This CDR3 has 14 residues. CDR3 sequence: CASSPRGQDTEAFF. The CDR3 DNA sequence: TGTGCCAGCTCGCCCAGGGGGCAGGACACTGAAGCTTTCTTT.

The DNA for the CDR3 is TGCGCCAGCAGCTTGGTACAGTACAATGAGCAGTTCTTC. Protein sequence: CASSLVQYNEQFF. V gene TRBV5-1 combines with J gene TRBJ2-1; D is uncertain. In germline, CDR1 is SGHRS, CDR2 YFSETQ. V was pared by 0 bases and J by 4 bases, with 5 bases between. CDR3 size: 13 residues.

This chain links TRBV7-2 with TRBJ1-2, with a possible D match to TRBD1 (5 bases). V was clipped by 2 bases and J by 4 bases, with 11 bases between them. CDR1 and CDR2 from the germline V gene are SGHTA and FQGNSA. CDR3 length: 14 amino acids. Written as DNA, the CDR3 is TGTGCCAGCAGCTTACAGGGTGGGGGCTATGGCTACACCTTC. Translating gives CASSLQGGGYGYTF.

V is TRBV9 and J is TRBJ2-3; 13 bases line up with TRBD2. The V segment lost 4 bases and the J segment 6 bases; nucleotides outside the gene matches: 5. Germline CDR1 is SGDLS and CDR2 is YYNGEE. The CDR3 totals 15 residues. The DNA for the CDR3 is TGTGCCAGCAGCCGGACTAGCGGGGGAGTGGATACGCAGTATTTT. This gives the protein CASSRTSGGVDTQYF. Together with reference TRBV9 and TRBJ2-3, the CDR3 gives the full variable domain: DSGVTQTPKHLITATGQRVTLRCSPRSGDLSVYWYQQSLDQGLQFLIQYYNGEERAKGNILERFSAQQFPDLHSELNLSSLELGDSALYFCASSRTSGGVDTQYFGPGTRLTVL.

V and J are TRBV7-2 and TRBJ2-1; D uncertain. Trimming left V 7 bases short and J 0 bases short, with 13 bases between. From germline, CDR1 is SGHTA and CDR2 FQGNSA. CDR3 size: 15 residues. CDR3: CASKGSPSSYNEQFF. The CDR3 bases are TGTGCCAGCAAAGGCTCACCTAGCTCCTACAATGAGCAGTTCTTC.

A single count supports this clone. The chain combines TRBV4-1 with TRBJ2-7; TRBD2 aligns across 14 bases. Germline V gene lookup returns CDR1 MGHRA and CDR2 YSYEKL. J lost 7 bases, V lost 4 bases, and 3 bases had no gene match. The CDR3 loop spans 14 amino acids. The CDR3 nucleotides read TGCGCCAGCAGCCCGGGACTAGCGGGAGTGGAGCAGTACTTC. Amino acid sequence: CASSPGLAGVEQYF.

Comment on this clone: The junction shows a germline mismatch at one end, possibly a read error. The genes are TRBV5-1 and TRBJ1-1, with D possibly TRBD1 on 5 matching bases. The V gene's germline CDR1 is SGHRS and CDR2 YFSETQ. The CDR3 covers 14 residues. CDR3 sequence (DNA): TGCGCCAGCAGCTCGGGGCCGGGGAACGCTGAAGCTTTCTTT. The encoded protein is CASSSGPGNAEAFF.

The rearrangement links TRBV7-6 to TRBJ2-1; TRBD1 aligns across 7 bases. J was trimmed by 6 bases and V by 4 bases; bases with no gene match: 6. CDR1 and CDR2 from the germline V gene are SGHVS and FNYEAQ. CDR3 length: 14 amino acids. The DNA for the CDR3 is TGTGCCAGCAGCTCCGCCCCAGGGGGCAATGAGCAGTTCTTC. Translation gives CASSSAPGGNEQFF. The whole variable domain, remainder taken from reference TRBV7-6 and TRBJ2-1, is GAGVSQSPRYKVTKRGQDVALRCDPISGHVSLYWYRQALGQGPEFLTYFNYEAQQDKSGLPNDRFSAERPEGSISTLTIQRTEQRDSAMYRCASSSAPGGNEQFFGPGTRLTVL.

The CDR3 DNA sequence: TGTGCCTGGAGTTTTAGCCGTGAGCAGTTCTTC. Protein: CAWSFSREQFF. The chain joins TRBV30 to TRBJ2-1; no clear D gene. V lost 2 bases, J lost 9 bases, and 8 bases lay in between. The CDR3 is made up of 11 amino acids. CDR1 is GTSNPN, CDR2 SVGIG, per germline (reference sequence).

The CDR3 region has the DNA TGTGCCTGGAGTGTAGGGATGGGGGCCGGGGAGCTGTTTTTT. Translation gives CAWSVGMGAGELFF. This chain connects TRBV30 to TRBJ2-2; D tentatively reads TRBD1 or TRBD2 (5 bases each). V lost 0 bases and J 6 bases, leaving 11 bases between the germline ends. CDR3 length equals 14 residues. Germline V gene lookup returns CDR1 GTSNPN and CDR2 SVGIG (reference sequence).

The rearrangement links TRBV11-3 to TRBJ2-5, with TRBD2 as a possible D gene (6 bases). Germline V gene data show CDR1 as SGHNT and CDR2 as YENEEA. Trimming shortened V by 5 bases and J by 5 bases, and 15 bases separated the two germline ends. The CDR3 sequence is 14 residues long. CDR3 region: CASSPGGGKETQYF. DNA of the CDR3: TGTGCCAGCAGCCCAGGAGGAGGGAAGGAGACCCAGTACTTC.

This chain links TRBV19 with TRBJ1-5; D perhaps matches TRBD1 (5 bases). This CDR3 spans 13 amino acids. V lost 7 bases and J 5 bases, leaving 12 bases between the germline ends. Germline loops: CDR1 LNHDA, CDR2 SQIVND (reference sequence). CDR3 in amino acids: CASTGQGHQPQHF. The CDR3 nucleotides read TGTGCCAGTACCGGGCAGGGCCATCAGCCCCAGCATTTT.

This chain connects TRBV4-3 to TRBJ2-7, with D possibly being TRBD2 (6 bases). V shed 0 bases and J shed 0 bases, with 15 bases lying between them. Germline lookup yields CDR1 LGHNA and CDR2 YSLEER. The CDR3 is 17 amino acids. This CDR3 is CASSQDWRLGVSYEQYF. CDR3 nucleotide sequence: TGCGCCAGCAGCCAAGATTGGAGACTAGGAGTCTCCTACGAGCAGTACTTC.

This chain joins TRBV5-1 and TRBJ1-6; D perhaps matches TRBD1 (5 bases). From germline, CDR1 is SGHRS and CDR2 YFSETQ. Trimming removed 0 bases at V and 10 bases at J, with 11 bases between. The CDR3 runs 14 residues. This CDR3 reads CASSLDGGSSPLHF. CDR3 in DNA: TGCGCCAGCAGCTTGGACGGGGGAAGCTCACCCCTCCACTTT.

The chain employs TRBV7-8 and TRBJ2-7, with 11 bases identical to TRBD2. The V segment lost 3 bases and the J segment 2 bases; nucleotides outside the gene matches: 9. The germline gives CDR1 SGHVS, CDR2 FQNEAQ. This CDR3 is 17 amino acids long. The CDR3 region has the DNA TGTGCCAGCAGCTTCTCTCTAGCGGGAGGCTATCCCTACGAGCAGTACTTC. Translation: CASSFSLAGGYPYEQYF. The full variable domain, rest sourced from reference TRBV7-8 and TRBJ2-7, is GAGVSQSPRYKVAKRGQDVALRCDPISGHVSLFWYQQALGQGPEFLTYFQNEAQLDKSGLPSDRFFAERPEGSVSTLKIQRTQQEDSAVYLCASSFSLAGGYPYEQYFGPGTRLTVT.

The gene calls are TRBV7-2 and TRBJ2-1; 10 nucleotides line up with TRBD2. From germline, CDR1 is SGHTA and CDR2 FQGNSA. The CDR3 runs to 15 residues. Unmatched junction bases numbered 6, after V lost 4 bases and J lost 6 bases. The CDR3 spells CASSSSGRAANEQFF. For the CDR3, the DNA is TGTGCCAGCAGCTCGAGCGGGAGGGCCGCCAATGAGCAGTTCTTC.

The chain joins TRBV5-4 to TRBJ2-2, with D perhaps matching TRBD2 (5 bases). CDR3 length: 15 residues. CDR1 and CDR2 from the germline V gene are SGHNT and YYREEE (reference sequence). V was pared by 0 bases and J by 3 bases, with 9 bases between. In nucleotides, the CDR3 is TGTGCCAGCAGCTTGGTGGGCGGGCACACCGGGGAGCTGTTTTTT. It encodes CASSLVGGHTGELFF.

The chain uses TRBV18 and TRBJ2-4; 9 bases map to TRBD1. V shed 5 bases and J 7 bases; nucleotides not matched to a gene: 6. The germline V gene encodes CDR1 KGHSH and CDR2 LQKENI. The CDR3 runs to 14 residues. The CDR3 protein is CASSVTGGSNIQYF. As DNA, the CDR3 is TGTGCCAGCTCAGTTACAGGGGGCTCTAACATTCAGTACTTC. Drawing the rest from reference TRBV18 and TRBJ2-4, the complete variable domain is NAGVMQNPRHLVRRRGQEARLRCSPMKGHSHVYWYRQLPEEGLKFMVYLQKENIIDESGMPKERFSAEFPKEGPSILRIQQVVRGDSAAYFCASSVTGGSNIQYFGAGTRLSVL.

V gene TRBV6-5 combines with J gene TRBJ1-4, with a weak D call TRBD1 (5 bases). Per the germline V gene, CDR1 is MNHEY and CDR2 is SVGAGI. This CDR3 has 14 residues. V lost 2 bases, J lost 8 bases, and 12 bases lay in between. DNA of the CDR3: TGTGCCAGCAGTTACCTGGCAGGGAAGGAAAAACTGTTTTTT. Its translation is CASSYLAGKEKLFF.

This chain links TRBV11-2 with TRBJ2-3; TRBD1 agrees at 7 bases. CDR1 and CDR2 (germline): SGHAT, FQNNGV. Trimming at V came to 5 bases and at J to 0 bases, leaving 2 bases not matched to a gene. The CDR3 runs to 14 residues. The CDR3 loop reads CASSPGQSTDTQYF. The CDR3 bases are TGTGCCAGCAGCCCGGGACAGAGCACAGATACGCAGTATTTT. The variable domain in full, completed from reference TRBV11-2 and TRBJ2-3, reads EAGVAQSPRYKIIEKRQSVAFWCNPISGHATLYWYQQILGQGPKLLIQFQNNGVVDDSQLPKDRFSAERLKGVDSTLKIQPAKLEDSAVYLCASSPGQSTDTQYFGPGTRLTVL.

The J gene is TRBJ2-1, the V gene TRBV18; the match to TRBD1 covers 9 bases. Germline V gene sequence: CDR1 KGHSH, CDR2 LQKENI. With 6 bases clipped from V and 3 bases from J, the junction kept 12 bases outside the gene matches. This CDR3 contains 17 residues. The CDR3 here is CASSYSPGQGHYNEQFF. The CDR3 nucleotides read TGTGCCAGCTCCTATAGTCCGGGACAGGGACACTACAATGAGCAGTTCTTC.

This clone was counted between two and nine times. The chain couples TRBV7-3 to TRBJ2-5; D call uncertain. V lost 2 bases, J lost 5 bases, and 6 bases lay in between. CDR1 is SGHTA, CDR2 FQGTGA, per germline. The CDR3 spans 12 residues. The CDR3 nucleotides read TGTGCCAGCAGCTTAGAGAGGGAGACCCAGTACTTC. Protein product: CASSLERETQYF.

The chain uses TRBV2 and TRBJ1-2; TRBD1 aligns across 7 bases. There are 14 residues in the CDR3. Germline values: CDR1 SNHLY, CDR2 FYNNEI. Trimming took 9 bases from V and 8 from J; bases not matched to a gene: 15. The CDR3 sequence is CASWGGQPGRGYTF. DNA of the CDR3: TGTGCCAGTTGGGGGGGACAGCCGGGCAGAGGCTACACCTTC.

The chain combines TRBV5-1 with TRBJ2-5, with TRBD2 matching 10 bases. CDR1 is SGHRS and CDR2 is YFSETQ in the germline V gene. Trimming removed 2 bases from V and 3 bases from J; junction bases left unmatched: 10. This CDR3 has 17 amino acids. CDR3 residues: CASSFYGLADIEETQYF. The CDR3 bases are TGCGCCAGCAGCTTCTACGGACTAGCGGATATCGAAGAGACCCAGTACTTC.